Listed below are T cell receptor beta chains from one sample, sequenced in a study of T cell changes during pregnancy in multiple sclerosis. Produced via immunoSEQ multiplex PCR; TCRdb's table is partial and in-frame only. Among some 74,000 clones listed, around 92% were seen once. The material was peripheral blood, obtained before pregnancy. Source of these receptors: a female donor with multiple sclerosis, enrolled in a pregnancy study. CDR3s include the opening cysteine and the closing phenylalanine or tryptophan. Fields, in order: clone size, V gene, D gene, CDR3 protein. D genes are given only for firm matches. Clone size is not always given. Where it is, it says once, few, many or a class for expanded clones.

.	TRBV9	.	CASSAGGGAGVTIYF
.	TRBV7-3	.	CASRPGVSGNEKLFF
once	TRBV7-9	TRBD2	CASSLSLNGRLTDTQYF
.	TRBV10-2	.	CASSEDSATNEKLFF
.	TRBV14	TRBD1	CASSQRTGGEAFF
.	TRBV9	.	CASSAPSANSYNEQFF
.	TRBV7-9	TRBD1	CASSSSSYRGVSTDTQYF
.	TRBV1	.	CTSSHSGRATKGYNEQFF
.	TRBV7-2	TRBD1	CASSTGQGRHEQFF
.	TRBV7-2	TRBD1	CASSPGTGSFGYTF
.	TRBV5-4	TRBD2	CASSLEGGASGIYEQFF
.	TRBV4-1	.	CASSHSDSAYEQYF
.	TRBV10-3	TRBD1	CAKQGQGPHQPQHF
.	TRBV19	.	CASSIHTGFDNEQFF
.	TRBV4-1	.	CASSHLGNEQFF
.	TRBV19	.	CASSMSSLIPNNEQFF
.	TRBV6-4	.	CASSESGRHEQFF